This is a list of T cell receptor beta chains from one sample in a study of untreated major depressive disorder. Profiling relied on immunoSEQ multiplex PCR, and the TCRdb table lists in-frame clones only, not all of them. Of some 25,000 clones in the sample, about 91% are singletons; the top ten hold 0.7% to 0.85%. The sequenced material came from CD4+ T cells from PBMCs. The receptors originated from a woman in her 30s with major depressive disorder. Both conserved end residues are part of each CDR3. D genes are given only for firm matches. Expanded clones are given a class, and other clones once, few, many or no size at all.

V	J	size	D	DNA	CDR3
TRBV4-2	TRBJ2-5	NA	TRBD2	TGTGCCAGCAGCCAAGAGGGGTCCAGCGGGAGGGAGACCCAGTACTTC	CASSQEGSSGRETQYF
TRBV11-3	TRBJ2-1	NA	NA	TGTGCCAGCAGCTTACTGGAAGTGGCCAATGAGCAGTTCTTC	CASSLLEVANEQFF
TRBV4-3	TRBJ1-6	NA	TRBD1	TGCGCCAGCAGTCCGGGACAGGGACGTTCACCCCTCCACTTT	CASSPGQGRSPLHF
TRBV6-1	TRBJ1-3	NA	NA	TGTGCCAGCAGTGAAGGAGCAACTGGAAACACCATATATTTT	CASSEGATGNTIYF
TRBV27	TRBJ1-1	once	TRBD1	TGTGCCAGCAGCCCCGGACAGGGAGGGTACTTGAACACTGAAGCTTTCTTT	CASSPGQGGYLNTEAFF
TRBV11-1	TRBJ2-7	NA	NA	TGTGCCAGCAGCCGTCGCGGGTATCCCTACGAGCAGTACTTC	CASSRRGYPYEQYF
TRBV7-9	TRBJ1-6	once	NA	TGTGCCAGCAGCTTAGTTACAGGGATTAATTCACCCCTCCACTTT	CASSLVTGINSPLHF
TRBV2	TRBJ2-3	NA	NA	TGTGCCAGCACGGCAACATTGTCCGTCGATACGCAGTATTTT	CASTATLSVDTQYF
TRBV4-1	TRBJ1-2	NA	NA	TGCGCCAGCAGCCAAGCTGGGGCTAACTATGGCTACACCTTC	CASSQAGANYGYTF
TRBV28	TRBJ1-5	NA	TRBD1	TGTGCCAGCAGGGGCGGGGACAGGGTAAAGCCCCAGCATTTT	CASRGGDRVKPQHF
TRBV29-1	TRBJ1-1	NA	NA	TGCAGCGTTGAATGGGGGTTTTCGAACACTGAAGCTTTCTTT	CSVEWGFSNTEAFF
TRBV18	TRBJ2-3	NA	NA	TGTGCCAGCTCACCGGGAGGAGCCGGGTTGGCAGATACGCAGTATTTT	CASSPGGAGLADTQYF
TRBV27	TRBJ2-3	NA	TRBD1	TGTGCCAGCAGTCAGGGGGGCACAGATACGCAGTATTTT	CASSQGGTDTQYF
TRBV6-1	TRBJ2-3	NA	TRBD2	TGTGCCAGCAGCTTAGCGGGGGGGCCTGATACGCAGTATTTT	CASSLAGGPDTQYF
TRBV2	TRBJ2-5	NA	NA	TGTGCCAGCAGTGAAGCGGGCGTTTACCAAGAGACCCAGTACTTC	CASSEAGVYQETQYF
TRBV7-9	TRBJ2-1	NA	NA	TGTGCCAGCAGCTTATCGGGGTCCACGCATGAGCAGTTCTTC	CASSLSGSTHEQFF
TRBV6-6	TRBJ2-7	NA	NA	TGTGCCAGCAGTCCTACCGGGAACGAGCAGTACTTC	CASSPTGNEQYF
TRBV5-4	TRBJ2-1	NA	NA	TGTGCCAGCAGCTTCTGGGCAACCAGGAACAATGAGCAGTTCTTC	CASSFWATRNNEQFF
TRBV5-6	TRBJ2-1	NA	NA	TGTGCCAGCAGCTTATCAGGTCGGAGAGTATACAATGAGCAGTTCTTC	CASSLSGRRVYNEQFF
TRBV15	TRBJ2-2	once	NA	TGTGCCACCAGCATAAAGACCTCCTCAAGTATCAGGGGTACCGGGGAGCTGTTTTTT	CATSIKTSSSIRGTGELFF
TRBV7-9	TRBJ2-1	NA	TRBD1	TGTGCCAGCAGCTATGGGACAGAACACAATGAGCAGTTCTTC	CASSYGTEHNEQFF
TRBV5-1	TRBJ2-7	NA	TRBD2	TGCGCCAGCAGCTTCCATACAAACTCACCGGGACTAGGACCCGCCGAGCAGTACTTC	CASSFHTNSPGLGPAEQYF
TRBV6-5	TRBJ2-7	NA	NA	TGTGCCAGCAGTTATTGGGGCAGCTCCTACGAGCAGTACTTC	CASSYWGSSYEQYF
TRBV14	TRBJ2-1	NA	NA	TGTGCCAGCAGCCAAGGTAAGCGCAATGAGCAGTTCTTC	CASSQGKRNEQFF
TRBV5-1	TRBJ1-4	once	NA	TGCGCCAGCAGCTTGTCAGGGATCTATGAAAAACTGTTTTTT	CASSLSGIYEKLFF
TRBV9	TRBJ2-7	NA	NA	TGTGCCAGCAGCGTAGAAGGATCACCGGGCGAGCAGTACTTC	CASSVEGSPGEQYF